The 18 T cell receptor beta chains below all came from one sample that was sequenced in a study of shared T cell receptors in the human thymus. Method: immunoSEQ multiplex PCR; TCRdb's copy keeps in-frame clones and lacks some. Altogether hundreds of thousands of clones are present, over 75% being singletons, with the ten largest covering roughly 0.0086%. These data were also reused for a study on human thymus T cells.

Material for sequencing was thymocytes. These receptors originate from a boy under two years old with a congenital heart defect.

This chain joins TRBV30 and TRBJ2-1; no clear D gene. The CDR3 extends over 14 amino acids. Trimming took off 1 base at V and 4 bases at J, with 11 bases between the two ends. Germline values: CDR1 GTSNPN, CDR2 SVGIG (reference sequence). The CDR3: CAWSERYTYNEQFF. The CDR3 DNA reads TGTGCCTGGAGTGAGCGCTACACTTACAATGAGCAGTTCTTC.

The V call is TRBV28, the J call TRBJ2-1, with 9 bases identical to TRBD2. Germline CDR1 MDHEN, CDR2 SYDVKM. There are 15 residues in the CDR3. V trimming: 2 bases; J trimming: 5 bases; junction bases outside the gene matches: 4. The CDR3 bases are TGTGCCAGCAGTTTACTAGCGGGGAACAACAATGAGCAGTTCTTC. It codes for CASSLLAGNNNEQFF.

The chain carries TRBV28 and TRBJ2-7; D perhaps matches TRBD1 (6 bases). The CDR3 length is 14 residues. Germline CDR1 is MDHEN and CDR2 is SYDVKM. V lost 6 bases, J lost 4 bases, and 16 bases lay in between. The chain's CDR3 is CASSTHRVWYEQYF. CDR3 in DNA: TGTGCCAGCAGCACCCACAGGGTGTGGTACGAGCAGTACTTC.

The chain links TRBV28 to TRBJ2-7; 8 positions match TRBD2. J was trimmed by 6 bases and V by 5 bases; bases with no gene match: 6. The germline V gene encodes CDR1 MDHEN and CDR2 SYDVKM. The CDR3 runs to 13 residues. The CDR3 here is CASSRTSRGEQYF. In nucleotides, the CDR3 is TGTGCCAGCAGTAGGACTAGCCGGGGCGAGCAGTACTTC.

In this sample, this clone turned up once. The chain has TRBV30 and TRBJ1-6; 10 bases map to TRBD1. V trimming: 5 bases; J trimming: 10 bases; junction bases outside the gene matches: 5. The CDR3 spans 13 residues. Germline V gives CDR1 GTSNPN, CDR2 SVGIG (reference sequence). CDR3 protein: CAWETGGLSPLHF. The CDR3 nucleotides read TGTGCCTGGGAGACAGGGGGCTTGTCACCCCTCCACTTT.

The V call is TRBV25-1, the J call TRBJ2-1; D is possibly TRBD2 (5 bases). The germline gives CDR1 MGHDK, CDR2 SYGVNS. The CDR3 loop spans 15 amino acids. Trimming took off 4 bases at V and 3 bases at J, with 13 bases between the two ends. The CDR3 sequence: CASSGTLYLYNEQFF. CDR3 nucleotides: TGTGCCAGCAGTGGGACTCTCTACCTCTACAATGAGCAGTTCTTC.

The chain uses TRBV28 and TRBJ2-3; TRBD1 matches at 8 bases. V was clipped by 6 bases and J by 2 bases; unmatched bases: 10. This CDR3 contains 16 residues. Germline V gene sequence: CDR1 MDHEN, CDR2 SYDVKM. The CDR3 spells CASSQGQDTSTDTQYF. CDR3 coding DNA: TGTGCCAGCAGCCAGGGACAGGACACATCCACAGATACGCAGTATTTT.

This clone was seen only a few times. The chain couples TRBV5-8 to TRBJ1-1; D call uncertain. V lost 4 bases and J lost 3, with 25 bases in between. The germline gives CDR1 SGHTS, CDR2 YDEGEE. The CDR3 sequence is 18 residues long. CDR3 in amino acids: CASSPQAAGKPIYTEAFF. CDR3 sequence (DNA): TGTGCCAGCAGCCCCCAGGCGGCCGGGAAACCCATCTACACTGAAGCTTTCTTT.

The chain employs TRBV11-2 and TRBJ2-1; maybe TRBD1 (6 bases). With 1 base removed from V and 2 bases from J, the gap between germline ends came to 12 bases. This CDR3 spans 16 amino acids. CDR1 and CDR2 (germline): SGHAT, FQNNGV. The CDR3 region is CASSLGRGLPYNEQFF. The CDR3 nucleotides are TGTGCCAGCAGCTTAGGCAGGGGATTACCCTACAATGAGCAGTTCTTC.

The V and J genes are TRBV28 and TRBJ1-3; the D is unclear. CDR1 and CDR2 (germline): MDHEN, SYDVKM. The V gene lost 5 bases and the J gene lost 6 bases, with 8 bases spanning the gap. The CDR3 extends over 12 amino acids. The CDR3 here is CASSKLLNTIYF. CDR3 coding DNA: TGTGCCAGCAGTAAACTGCTAAACACCATATATTTT.

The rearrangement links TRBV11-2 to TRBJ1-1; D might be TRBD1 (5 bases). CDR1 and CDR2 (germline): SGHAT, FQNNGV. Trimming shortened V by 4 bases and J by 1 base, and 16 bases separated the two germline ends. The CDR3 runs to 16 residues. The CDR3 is CASSSGGTYANTEAFF. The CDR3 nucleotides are TGTGCCAGCAGCTCAGGAGGGACTTATGCGAACACTGAAGCTTTCTTT.

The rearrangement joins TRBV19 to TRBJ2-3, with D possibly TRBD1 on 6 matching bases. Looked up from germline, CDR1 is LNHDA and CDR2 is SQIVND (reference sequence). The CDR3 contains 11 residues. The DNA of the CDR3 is TGTGCAGGGGGTGACACAGATACGCAGTATTTT. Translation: CAGGDTDTQYF.

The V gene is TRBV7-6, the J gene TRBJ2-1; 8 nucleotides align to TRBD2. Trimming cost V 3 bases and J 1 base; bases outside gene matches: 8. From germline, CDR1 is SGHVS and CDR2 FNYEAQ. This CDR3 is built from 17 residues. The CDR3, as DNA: TGTGCCAGCAGCTTTAGAGGGCAGCGGGAGTCCTACAATGAGCAGTTCTTC. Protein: CASSFRGQRESYNEQFF. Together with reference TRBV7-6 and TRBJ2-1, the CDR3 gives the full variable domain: GAGVSQSPRYKVTKRGQDVALRCDPISGHVSLYWYRQALGQGPEFLTYFNYEAQQDKSGLPNDRFSAERPEGSISTLTIQRTEQRDSAMYRCASSFRGQRESYNEQFFGPGTRLTVL.

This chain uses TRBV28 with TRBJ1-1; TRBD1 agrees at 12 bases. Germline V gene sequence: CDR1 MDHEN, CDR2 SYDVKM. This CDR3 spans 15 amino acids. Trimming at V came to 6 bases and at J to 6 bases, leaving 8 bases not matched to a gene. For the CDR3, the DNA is TGTGCCAGCAGGACAGCCGGGACAGGGGGCTCTGAAGCTTTCTTT. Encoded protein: CASRTAGTGGSEAFF. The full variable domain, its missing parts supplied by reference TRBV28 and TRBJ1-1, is DVKVTQSSRYLVKRTGEKVFLECVQDMDHENMFWYRQDPGLGLRLIYFSYDVKMKEKGDIPEGYSVSREKKERFSLILESASTNQTSMYLCASRTAGTGGSEAFFGQGTRLTVV.

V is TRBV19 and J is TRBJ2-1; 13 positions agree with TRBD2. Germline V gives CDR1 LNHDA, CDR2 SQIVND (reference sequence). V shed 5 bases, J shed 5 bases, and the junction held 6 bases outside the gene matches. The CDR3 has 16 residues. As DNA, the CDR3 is TGTGCCAGTAGTCGAGGGACTAGCGGGGCCCACAATGAGCAGTTCTTC. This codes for CASSRGTSGAHNEQFF.

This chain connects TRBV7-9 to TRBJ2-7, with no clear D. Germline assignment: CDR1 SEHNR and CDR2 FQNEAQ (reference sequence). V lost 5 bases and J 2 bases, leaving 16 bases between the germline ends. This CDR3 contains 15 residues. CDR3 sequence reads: CASSQRHSSPYEQYF. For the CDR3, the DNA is TGTGCCAGCAGCCAGAGACACAGCTCCCCCTACGAGCAGTACTTC.

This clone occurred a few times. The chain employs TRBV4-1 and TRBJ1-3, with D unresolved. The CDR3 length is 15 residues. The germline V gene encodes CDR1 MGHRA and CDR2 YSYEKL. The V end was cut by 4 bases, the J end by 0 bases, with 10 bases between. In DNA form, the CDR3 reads TGCGCCAGCAGCCCTACCCCGGTCTCTGGAAACACCATATATTTT. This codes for CASSPTPVSGNTIYF.

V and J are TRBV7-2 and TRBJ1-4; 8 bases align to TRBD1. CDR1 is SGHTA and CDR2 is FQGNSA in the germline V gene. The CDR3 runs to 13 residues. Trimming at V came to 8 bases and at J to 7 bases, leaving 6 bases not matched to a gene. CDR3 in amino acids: CASLPGGCEKLFF. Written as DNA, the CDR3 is TGTGCCAGCCTGCCAGGGGGCTGTGAAAAACTGTTTTTT.